These 5 T cell receptor beta chains came from one sample sequenced in a study of T cell responses to AZD1222 COVID-19 vaccine. Using immunoSEQ multiplex PCR, the repertoire was profiled, and TCRdb retains in-frame clones only, with some absent. This sample yields more than 95,000 clones, of which 91% are seen a single time; about 41% belongs to the top ten. This material consisted of peripheral blood, taken on day 0 of AZD1222 vaccination. The source is an adult in good health.

The chain links TRBV11-1 to TRBJ1-1; 7 bases are a match to TRBD1. The V and J ends lost 3 bases and 4 bases, in that order; junction bases with no gene match: 5. The CDR3 runs 14 residues. Germline V lookup: CDR1 SGHAT, CDR2 FQDESV (reference sequence). In nucleotides, the CDR3 is TGTGCCAGCAGCTTCGAGCGGGACAGCACTGAAGCTTTCTTT. Its protein is CASSFERDSTEAFF.

The chain combines TRBV5-4 with TRBJ1-2, with 7 positions matching TRBD1. The length of the CDR3 is 13 residues. CDR1 is SGHNT and CDR2 is YYREEE in the germline V gene (reference sequence). V shed 2 bases and J 8 bases; nucleotides not matched to a gene: 6. The CDR3 nucleotides are TGTGCCAGCAGCTTAAGGGGGCGTGTGGGCTACACCTTC. Its protein is CASSLRGRVGYTF.

The chain recombines TRBV18 with TRBJ1-1, with D uncertain. Germline CDR1 KGHSH, CDR2 LQKENI. CDR3 length: 14 amino acids. Trimming left V 3 bases short and J 1 base short, with 9 bases between. CDR3: CASSPREENTEAFF. CDR3 coding DNA: TGTGCCAGCTCACCGAGGGAGGAGAACACTGAAGCTTTCTTT.

This sequence joins TRBV7-2 and TRBJ1-2, with D perhaps TRBD1 (5 bases). The germline V gene encodes CDR1 SGHTA and CDR2 FQGNSA. The CDR3 is 14 amino acids. V was cut by 5 bases and J by 1 base, with 11 bases left in between. In DNA, the CDR3 is TGTGCCAGCAGCCAAGACAGCCTTAACTATGGCTACACCTTC. Protein sequence: CASSQDSLNYGYTF.

The chain joins TRBV27 to TRBJ1-1; D is possibly TRBD1 (6 bases). The CDR3 totals 13 residues. Trimming took off 5 bases at V and 4 bases at J, with 11 bases between the two ends. The germline V gene encodes CDR1 MNHEY and CDR2 SMNVEV (reference sequence). This CDR3 reads CASSRTAITEAFF. The CDR3 DNA reads as TGTGCCAGCAGTCGGACAGCAATCACTGAAGCTTTCTTT.